Sequencing of this T cell receptor beta chain was carried out in a study of blood T cell repertoires in COVID-19. The age range of participants was 18 to 89 years, with residence in about two dozen US areas. V lost 5 bases and J 5 bases, leaving 15 bases between the germline ends. This CDR3 is 14 amino acids long. CDR1 MNHNY and CDR2 SVGAGI come from the germline V gene (reference sequence). The table came from immunoSEQ multiplex PCR; TCRdb's copy has only in-frame clones and leaves some out. Seen here are 200,000 to 250,000 clones, approximately 83% observed once, and the top ten hold 3.6%. The chain joins TRBV6-6 to TRBJ2-5; a possible D gene is TRBD1 (5 bases). Sequenced sample: PBMCs or T cells enriched from blood (not recorded which). The sequence derives from a woman between 40 and 50 years old who had been exposed to COVID-19. CDR3 bases: TGTGCCAGCAGTCGAGGACAACCGCGGGAGACCCAGTACTTC. The encoded protein is CASSRGQPRETQYF.